Reported below is one T cell receptor beta chain. The antigen is undetermined. This sample was included in a study of T cell repertoires in cytomegalovirus infection. Looking at the study overall: Evidence of both CMV infection and a matching HLA type came from public TCR beta signatures.

TCRdb independently ran MiXCR on the reads; one entry per CDR3 protein. The table shows some 450,000 distinct CDR3 sequences, with about a third occurring only once. CDR3 length equals 18 residues. Germline assignment: CDR1 MNHEY and CDR2 SVGEGT. The V gene lost 6 bases and the J gene lost 0 bases, with 22 bases spanning the gap. Study-level points and caveats: Cumulative frequency (of public TCR beta family members) identified carriers of CMV plus the relevant HLA.

The J gene is TRBJ2-3, the V gene TRBV6-2 or TRBV6-3; D tentatively reads TRBD1 or TRBD2 (6 bases each). Sequencing was done on a sample of PBMCs. The origin of this receptor is a human donor in good health (CMV status not recorded). Some clones in this sample may be carry-over from other donors' samples. CDR3 sequence (DNA): TGTGCCAGCAGAAGGTCGCCGGGGGCCCGCCGAAGCACAGATACGCAGTATTTT. It specifies CASRRSPGARRSTDTQYF.